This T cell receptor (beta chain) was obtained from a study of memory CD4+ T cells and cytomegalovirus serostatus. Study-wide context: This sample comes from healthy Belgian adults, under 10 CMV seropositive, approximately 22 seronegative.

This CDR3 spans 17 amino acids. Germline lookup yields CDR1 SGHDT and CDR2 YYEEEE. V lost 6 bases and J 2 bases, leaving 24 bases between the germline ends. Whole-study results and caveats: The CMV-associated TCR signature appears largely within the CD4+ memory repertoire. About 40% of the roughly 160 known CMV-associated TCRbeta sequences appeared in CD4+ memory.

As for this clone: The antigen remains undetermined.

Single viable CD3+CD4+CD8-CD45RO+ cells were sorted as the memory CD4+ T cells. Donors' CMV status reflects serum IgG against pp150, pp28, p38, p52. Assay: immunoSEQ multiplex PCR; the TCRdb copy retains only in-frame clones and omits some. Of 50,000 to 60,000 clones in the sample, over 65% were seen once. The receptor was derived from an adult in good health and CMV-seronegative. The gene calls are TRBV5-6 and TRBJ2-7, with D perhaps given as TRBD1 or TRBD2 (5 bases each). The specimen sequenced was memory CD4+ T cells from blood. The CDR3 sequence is CASILWDPLRGAYEQYF. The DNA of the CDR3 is TGTGCCAGCATCCTGTGGGACCCACTCCGGGGAGCCTACGAGCAGTACTTC.